This TCR beta chain was obtained from a study of T cell responses to AZD1222 COVID-19 vaccine. General study findings and limits: Females made up more of the donors, who were largely white British, and clonal diversity may have come out too low.

In the case of this clone: As yet, its antigen is unknown.

The ends were cut back, 0 bases at V and 4 bases at J, with 7 bases in the middle. The germline gives CDR1 MNHEY, CDR2 SVGAGI. The CDR3 is 13 amino acids. Sequenced by immunoSEQ multiplex PCR; TCRdb stores in-frame clones only, minus some. The repertoire holds 140,000 or so clones, with 91% as singletons. V gene TRBV6-5 combines with J gene TRBJ2-7; D is perhaps TRBD2 (5 bases). The sequences come from peripheral blood, collected 28 days after the second dose of the MenACWY control vaccine. This receptor was taken from an adult who received the MenACWY meningococcal vaccine as a control. As DNA, the CDR3 is TGTGCCAGCAGTTACTCGACGGGGTACGAGCAGTACTTC. This translates into CASSYSTGYEQYF.